Listed here are 29 T cell receptor beta chains from one sample, sequenced in a study of beta chain features in type 1 diabetes. For these receptors, no antigen is known. cDNA synthesis used the whole RNA isolate, giving expressed TCRB sequences. This table comes from immunoSEQ multiplex PCR, and its TCRdb copy is limited to in-frame clones, with some not included. The sample shows under 850,000 clones, under 15% of them seen only once. Findings and limits, study-wide: In every one of the four CD4+ subsets, TCRB CDR3s were moderately but significantly shorter in Type 1 diabetes patients.

The sequenced sample consisted of naive CD4+ T cells from blood. These TCRs come from a man between 18 and 29 years old with type 1 diabetes.

The rearrangement uses TRBV18 and TRBJ1-2; 8 positions agree with TRBD1. This CDR3 has 15 amino acids. V gave up 3 bases and J gave up 6 bases; unmatched junction bases: 9. The germline V gene has CDR1 KGHSH and CDR2 LQKENI. The CDR3 region is CASSPGQGSSDGYTF. CDR3 DNA: TGTGCCAGCTCACCCGGACAGGGTAGCTCGGATGGCTACACCTTC.

The table lists this clone with a few counts. The chain uses TRBV4-1 and TRBJ1-2; D gene uncertain. The germline V gene has CDR1 MGHRA and CDR2 YSYEKL. This CDR3 spans 15 amino acids. Trimming took 0 bases from V and 8 from J, leaving 16 bases between them. The CDR3 is CASSQDGIGREGYTF. CDR3 nucleotides: TGCGCCAGCAGCCAAGATGGAATCGGGCGGGAAGGCTACACCTTC.

This clone showed up just a few times. This rearrangement joins TRBV7-9 to TRBJ2-2; 9 bases match TRBD1. The CDR3 has 16 residues. Germline trimming cut 5 bases from V and 1 base from J; bases unmatched to any gene: 5. CDR1 and CDR2 (germline): SEHNR, FQNEAQ (reference sequence). CDR3: CASSAGQGKNTGELFF. The CDR3 coding sequence is TGTGCCAGCAGCGCCGGACAGGGGAAGAACACCGGGGAGCTGTTTTTT. The variable domain in full, completed from reference TRBV7-9 and TRBJ2-2, reads DTGVSQNPRHKITKRGQNVTFRCDPISEHNRLYWYRQTLGQGPEFLTYFQNEAQLEKSRLLSDRFSAERPKGSFSTLEIQRTEQGDSAMYLCASSAGQGKNTGELFFGEGSRLTVL.

The chain links TRBV4-1 to TRBJ1-5; 10 positions match TRBD1. Trimming cost V 1 base and J 9 bases; bases outside gene matches: 3. The V gene's germline CDR1 is MGHRA and CDR2 YSYEKL. CDR3 length equals 14 residues. CDR3 DNA: TGCGCCAGCAGCCAAGCGGGACAGGGGACGCCCCAGCATTTT. It encodes CASSQAGQGTPQHF.

This clone was found a few times. V gene TRBV19 combines with J gene TRBJ1-2; 8 positions agree with TRBD1. Germline V lookup: CDR1 LNHDA, CDR2 SQIVND (reference sequence). Trimming took 4 bases from V and 4 from J; bases not matched to a gene: 8. This CDR3 region has 15 residues. The CDR3 coding sequence is TGTGCCAGTAGTACACCGAGGACAGGGCGCTATGGCTACACCTTC. Amino acid sequence: CASSTPRTGRYGYTF.

This chain joins TRBV18 and TRBJ2-6; no reliable D call. In germline, CDR1 is KGHSH, CDR2 LQKENI. Trimming removed 5 bases at V and 1 base at J, with 6 bases between. The CDR3 length is 14 residues. CDR3 in amino acids: CASSDPSGANVLTF. The CDR3 DNA reads TGTGCCAGCTCAGACCCTTCTGGGGCCAACGTCCTGACTTTC.

A few counts support this clone. This chain connects TRBV7-9 to TRBJ2-3; 13 bases align to TRBD2. CDR1 is SEHNR and CDR2 is FQNEAQ in the germline V gene (reference sequence). Trimming cost V 4 bases and J 6 bases; bases outside gene matches: 7. This CDR3 is 16 amino acids long. CDR3: CASSYGLAGAGDTQYF. CDR3 bases: TGTGCCAGCAGCTACGGACTAGCGGGGGCAGGGGATACGCAGTATTTT.

The chain combines TRBV27 with TRBJ2-7; TRBD1 matches 9 bases. The V gene's germline CDR1 is MNHEY and CDR2 SMNVEV (reference sequence). With 8 bases clipped from V and 3 bases from J, the junction kept 11 bases outside the gene matches. The CDR3 has 15 residues. The CDR3 DNA is TGTGCCAGCCGCACCGGGACAGGGCTAAACTACGAGCAGTACTTC. Its translation: CASRTGTGLNYEQYF.

This clone was observed a few times. This chain connects TRBV27 to TRBJ1-5, with 8 positions matching TRBD1. Germline V gene sequence: CDR1 MNHEY, CDR2 SMNVEV (reference sequence). The CDR3 length is 14 residues. J gave up 5 bases and V 5 bases, and 5 bases lay outside the gene matches. CDR3 amino acids: CASSLGQGDQPQHF. DNA of the CDR3: TGTGCCAGCAGTCTAGGACAGGGCGATCAGCCCCAGCATTTT.

This sequence joins TRBV15 and TRBJ1-1; 11 bases match TRBD1. Germline lookup yields CDR1 LNHNV and CDR2 YYDKDF (reference sequence). This CDR3 is 14 amino acids long. V dropped 0 bases and J dropped 8; count of bases not matched to a gene: 2. CDR3 nucleotide sequence: TGTGCCACCAGCAGAGATGGACAGGGGGCGGAAGCTTTCTTT. Protein: CATSRDGQGAEAFF. Full variable domain (rest looked up from reference TRBV15 and TRBJ1-1): DAMVIQNPRYQVTQFGKPVTLSCSQTLNHNVMYWYQQKSSQAPKLLFHYYDKDFNNEADTPDNFQSRRPNTSFCFLDIRSPGLGDTAMYLCATSRDGQGAEAFFGQGTRLTVV.

The gene calls are TRBV5-1 and TRBJ2-1, with 7 bases lining up with TRBD1. Trimming removed 0 bases from V and 6 bases from J; junction bases left unmatched: 9. There are 16 residues in the CDR3. Germline V gene sequence: CDR1 SGHRS, CDR2 YFSETQ. Here the CDR3 DNA reads TGCGCCAGCAGCTTGGCGCATACAGGGGCCTTCAATGAGCAGTTCTTC. Amino acids: CASSLAHTGAFNEQFF. Full variable domain (missing parts from reference TRBV5-1 and TRBJ2-1): KAGVTQTPRYLIKTRGQQVTLSCSPISGHRSVSWYQQTPGQGLQFLFEYFSETQRNKGNFPGRFSGRQFSNSRSEMNVSTLELGDSALYLCASSLAHTGAFNEQFFGPGTRLTVL.

The V and J genes are TRBV5-4 and TRBJ1-1, with TRBD1 matching 7 bases. This CDR3 contains 18 residues. Losses at the gene ends were 4 bases for V and 3 bases for J; bases not matched to a gene: 18. Looked up from germline, CDR1 is SGHNT and CDR2 is YYREEE (reference sequence). The CDR3 nucleotides are TGTGCCAGCAGCCGCCTCCTACAGGCGGTGGGGACAGACACTGAAGCTTTCTTT. It codes for CASSRLLQAVGTDTEAFF.

The table lists this clone with a count of one. The chain combines TRBV27 with TRBJ1-2, with D possibly matching TRBD1 (6 bases). The CDR3 covers 14 residues. Trimming shortened V by 6 bases and J by 5 bases, and 16 bases separated the two germline ends. From germline, CDR1 is MNHEY and CDR2 SMNVEV (reference sequence). The CDR3 loop reads CASSLTGSVYGYTF. The CDR3, as DNA: TGTGCCAGCAGCCTAACAGGGAGTGTTTATGGCTACACCTTC.

In this sample, this clone turned up a few times. The rearrangement links TRBV2 to TRBJ2-5; D is ambiguous. In germline, CDR1 is SNHLY, CDR2 FYNNEI. The CDR3 totals 15 residues. V was trimmed by 1 base and J by 2 bases, leaving 11 bases between them. CDR3 loop: CASSEEGRLQETQYF. CDR3 nucleotide sequence: TGTGCCAGCAGTGAAGAAGGGCGCCTTCAAGAGACCCAGTACTTC. The full variable domain, in which reference TRBV2 and TRBJ2-5 provide the parts outside the CDR3, is EPEVTQTPSHQVTQMGQEVILRCVPISNHLYFYWYRQILGQKVEFLVSFYNNEISEKSEIFDDQFSVERPDGSNFTLKIRSTKLEDSAMYFCASSEEGRLQETQYFGPGTRLLVL.

V usage is TRBV14 and J usage is TRBJ2-1; D could derive from TRBD1 or TRBD2 (5 bases each). CDR3 length equals 14 residues. The germline CDR1 and CDR2 sequences are SGHDN and FVKESK. The V end lost 5 bases, the J end lost 5 bases, and 13 bases lay between the germline ends. CDR3 protein: CASSREWGNNEQFF. The CDR3 DNA is TGTGCCAGCAGCAGGGAGTGGGGGAACAATGAGCAGTTCTTC.

The rearrangement joins TRBV7-9 to TRBJ2-5, with TRBD2 matching 8 bases. Germline V gives CDR1 SEHNR, CDR2 FQNEAQ (reference sequence). After removal of 5 bases from V and 5 bases from J, the junction contained 7 bases not matched to a gene. The CDR3 consists of 14 residues. The CDR3 coding sequence is TGTGCCAGCAGCACAAGCGGGGGAGCTGAGACCCAGTACTTC. This translates into CASSTSGGAETQYF.

The chain has TRBV29-1 and TRBJ2-1; possible D gene TRBD2, 5 bases. The CDR3 spans 14 residues. The V end lost 4 bases, the J end lost 2 bases, and 12 bases lay between the germline ends. Germline V lookup: CDR1 SQVTM, CDR2 ANQGSEA. DNA for the CDR3: TGCAGCGTTGGAGGCGGGCGAACCTACAATGAGCAGTTCTTC. Residues: CSVGGGRTYNEQFF.

This clone was found a few times. CDR3 coding DNA: TGTGCCAGCAGCTTGGACAGCAGGGCAAGAGCCCAGCATTTT. It specifies CASSLDSRARAQHF. The V call is TRBV11-2, the J call TRBJ1-5; D possibly corresponds to TRBD1 (6 bases). Trimming removed 3 bases at V and 11 bases at J, with 17 bases between. Germline V gives CDR1 SGHAT, CDR2 FQNNGV. The CDR3 runs 14 residues.

This clone was seen only a few times. The CDR3 sequence: CASSTQGRNSPLHF. CDR3 DNA sequence: TGTGCCAGCAGTACTCAGGGTAGGAATTCACCCCTCCACTTT. The J gene is TRBJ1-6, the V gene TRBV25-1, with a weak D call TRBD1 (5 bases). With 5 bases removed from V and 7 bases from J, the gap between germline ends came to 12 bases. The CDR3 consists of 14 residues. In germline, CDR1 is MGHDK, CDR2 SYGVNS. Using reference TRBV25-1 and TRBJ1-6 for the parts outside the CDR3, the full variable domain is EADIYQTPRYLVIGTGKKITLECSQTMGHDKMYWYQQDPGMELHLIHYSYGVNSTEKGDLSSESTVSRIRTEHFPLTLESARPSHTSQYLCASSTQGRNSPLHFGNGTRLTVT.

The rearrangement links TRBV27 to TRBJ1-2; D is unclear. V was pared by 6 bases and J by 0 bases, with 11 bases between. Germline-derived CDR1 and CDR2 are MNHEY and SMNVEV (reference sequence). The CDR3 has 14 residues. The CDR3 coding sequence is TGTGCCAGCAGCCCCCGGGCGCCTAACTATGGCTACACCTTC. It encodes CASSPRAPNYGYTF.

For this clone: Within the sample, other DNA sequences also encode this same CDR3. V gene TRBV6-5 combines with J gene TRBJ1-3; D gene ambiguous. Germline CDR1 MNHEY, CDR2 SVGAGI. V lost 6 bases and J 0 bases, leaving 6 bases between the germline ends. CDR3 length: 13 amino acids. DNA for the CDR3: TGTGCCAGCAGACGGAGCTCTGGAAACACCATATATTTT. It encodes CASRRSSGNTIYF.

This clone came up a few times. The chain employs TRBV13 and TRBJ1-2; 8 bases are a match to TRBD1. Germline V CDR1 and CDR2: PRHDT, FYEKMQ (reference sequence). The CDR3 extends over 13 amino acids. V shed 3 bases and J 6 bases; nucleotides not matched to a gene: 3. CDR3 bases: TGTGCCAGCAGCTTCGGACAGGGAGATGGCTACACCTTC. Translating gives CASSFGQGDGYTF.

This chain connects TRBV30 to TRBJ2-7; 9 bases are a match to TRBD2. The CDR3 consists of 15 residues. The germline CDR1 and CDR2 sequences are GTSNPN and SVGIG (reference sequence). The V segment lost 5 bases and the J segment 0 bases; nucleotides outside the gene matches: 8. The CDR3 nucleotides are TGTGCCTGGCAGGGGACTAGCCGGAGCTCCTACGAGCAGTACTTC. The encoded protein is CAWQGTSRSSYEQYF.

J is TRBJ1-5 and V is TRBV30; D gene ambiguous. The germline V gene encodes CDR1 GTSNPN and CDR2 SVGIG (reference sequence). V was pared by 2 bases and J by 0 bases, with 8 bases between. The CDR3 length is 14 residues. In DNA form, the CDR3 reads TGTGCCTGGAGTCGCCTGATTAGCAATCAGCCCCAGCATTTT. Translating gives CAWSRLISNQPQHF. Complete variable domain (other parts from reference TRBV30 and TRBJ1-5): SQTIHQWPATLVQPVGSPLSLECTVEGTSNPNLYWYRQAAGRGLQLLFYSVGIGQISSEVPQNLSASRPQDRQFILSSKKLLLSDSGFYLCAWSRLISNQPQHFGDGTRLSIL.

The V call is TRBV5-6, the J call TRBJ1-2, with D uncertain. Germline V gene lookup returns CDR1 SGHDT and CDR2 YYEEEE. The CDR3 loop spans 10 amino acids. V lost 8 bases and J 7 bases, leaving 9 bases between the germline ends. The CDR3 spells CASSGSGYTF. CDR3 DNA sequence: TGTGCCAGTTCTGGGTCTGGCTACACCTTC. Full variable domain (rest looked up from reference TRBV5-6 and TRBJ1-2): DAGVTQSPTHLIKTRGQQVTLRCSPKSGHDTVSWYQQALGQGPQFIFQYYEEEERQRGNFPDRFSGHQFPNYSSELNVNALLLGDSALYLCASSGSGYTFGSGTRLTVV.

CDR3 bases: TGTGCCATCAGTGAATTTACTAGCGGGCCCCAGGAGACCCAGTACTTC. It is translated as CAISEFTSGPQETQYF. The J gene is TRBJ2-5, the V gene TRBV10-3, with 9 bases aligning to TRBD2. CDR1 and CDR2 from the germline V gene are ENHRY and SYGVKD. The CDR3 has 16 amino acids. The V and J ends lost 3 bases and 5 bases, in that order; junction bases with no gene match: 10.

This clone occurred a few times. The genes are TRBV10-3 and TRBJ2-4, with 8 bases that match TRBD1. The CDR3 is 19 residues long. Trimming cost V 2 bases and J 6 bases; bases outside gene matches: 18. Per the germline V gene, CDR1 is ENHRY and CDR2 is SYGVKD. The CDR3 region is CAISETRESTGGFGNIQYF. The CDR3 DNA is TGTGCCATCAGTGAGACCCGCGAGTCCACAGGGGGATTTGGAAACATTCAGTACTTC.

The genes are TRBV4-2 and TRBJ2-5; 11 bases map to TRBD2. CDR1 is LGHNA, CDR2 YNFKEQ, per germline. The length of the CDR3 is 19 residues. Unmatched junction bases numbered 15, after V lost 2 bases and J lost 4 bases. The CDR3 is CASSQRKESLAGGAETQYF. CDR3 bases: TGTGCCAGCAGCCAAAGGAAGGAGAGCCTAGCGGGGGGCGCAGAGACCCAGTACTTC.

The chain carries TRBV9 and TRBJ2-2; D is ambiguous. CDR1 and CDR2 (germline): SGDLS, YYNGEE. With 4 bases removed from V and 4 bases from J, the gap between germline ends came to 11 bases. The CDR3 sequence is 14 residues long. CDR3 residues: CASSPTLPTGELFF. In DNA form, the CDR3 reads TGTGCCAGCAGCCCCACCCTTCCCACCGGGGAGCTGTTTTTT.